The T cell receptor (beta chain) described here comes from a study of T cells in Graves' hyperthyroidism and ophthalmopathy. The CDR3 has 11 amino acids. The ends lost 3 bases at V and 7 bases at J; junction bases unmatched: 3. Germline V CDR1 and CDR2: SQVTM, ANQGSEA. TCR beta CDR3 sequences were amplified from RNA transcripts. With the HTBI primer set, the TCR CDR3 went through a first round of RT-PCR. TCRdb reprocessed the multiplex PCR reads via MiXCR and lists one record per CDR3 protein. This table holds 550,000 to 600,000 distinct CDR3 sequences, around 46% found once. The clonotype comes from an adult woman with Graves' disease, either hyperthyroidism or ophthalmopathy (not recorded which). The chain uses TRBV29-1 and TRBJ2-7; 7 nucleotides line up with TRBD1. Input material: peripheral blood or thyroid tissue (not recorded which). CDR3 in DNA: TGCAGCGTTGAGGAGACAGGGGAGCAGTACTTC. Protein: CSVEETGEQYF.